The rows below give T cell receptor beta chains drawn from one sample of a study of blood T cells in healthy people across ages. TCRdb re-called the 5' RACE reads with MiXCR, one entry per CDR3 protein. The profile shows 800,000 or so distinct CDR3 sequences, about 25% of them singletons. These sequences were also reported in another study, on T cells of mothers and their children.

Sequencing was carried out using blood. These TCRs come from a boy between 10 and 17 years old in good health. Each CDR3 is given with its conserved first and last residue. The order of the fields is V gene, J gene, CDR3 length, clone size, D gene, CDR3 protein, CDR3 DNA. A D gene is named only where the DNA matches it firmly. The size of a clone is reported for some rows only, either as once, few or many, or as a class for expanded clones.

TRBV28	TRBJ2-3	14	once	-	CAGGGSPSTDTQYF	TGTGCCGGTGGGGGCAGTCCTAGCACAGATACGCAGTATTTT
TRBV24-1	TRBJ2-7	13	-	TRBD1	CATSEGDSYEQYF	TGTGCCACCAGTGAGGGGGACAGCTACGAGCAGTACTTC
TRBV7-9	TRBJ1-2	15	-	TRBD1	CASSLWQGVLYGYTF	TGTGCCAGCAGCTTGTGGCAGGGGGTCCTCTATGGCTACACCTTC
TRBV7-9	TRBJ2-5	17	-	-	CASSSHGEVPLQETQYF	TGTGCCAGCAGCTCCCACGGGGAGGTCCCCTTGCAAGAGACCCAGTACTTC
TRBV7-3	TRBJ2-7	14	-	-	CASSSGEGAYEQYF	TGTGCCAGCAGCTCAGGCGAGGGAGCCTACGAGCAGTACTTC
TRBV7-9	TRBJ1-2	15	-	TRBD1	CASSMTGGERYGYTF	TGTGCCAGCAGCATGACAGGGGGCGAACGCTATGGCTACACCTTC
TRBV20-1	TRBJ1-1	15	-	-	CSARQQGVYFTEAFF	TGCAGTGCTAGGCAACAGGGAGTCTACTTTACTGAAGCTTTCTTT
TRBV12-3/TRBV12-4	TRBJ2-5	12	-	-	CASSWVQETQYF	TGTGCCAGCAGTTGGGTCCAAGAGACCCAGTACTTC
TRBV6-1	TRBJ2-1	16	-	TRBD2	CASSLGLAGGPDEQFF	TGTGCCAGCAGCCTGGGACTAGCGGGAGGGCCGGATGAGCAGTTCTTC
TRBV7-8	TRBJ2-5	12	few	-	CTSSFYQETQYF	TGTACCAGCAGCTTTTATCAAGAGACCCAGTACTTC
TRBV12-3/TRBV12-4	TRBJ1-5	16	-	TRBD1	CASSFSHDRANQPQHF	TGTGCCAGCAGTTTCTCCCACGACAGGGCCAATCAGCCCCAGCATTTT
TRBV20-1	TRBJ2-4	15	-	-	CSAPPGTLAKNIQYF	TGCAGTGCTCCCCCAGGGACTTTAGCCAAAAACATTCAGTACTTC
TRBV27	TRBJ1-1	14	-	-	CASRSTTRESEAFF	TGTGCCAGCAGGTCCACGACGCGCGAGTCCGAAGCTTTCTTT
TRBV10-3	TRBJ2-7	13	-	-	CAIQTVGLDEQYF	TGTGCCATCCAAACAGTAGGGCTCGACGAGCAGTACTTC
TRBV20-1	TRBJ2-5	16	-	-	CSARDRGEGLAETQYF	TGCAGTGCTAGAGATAGGGGGGAGGGCCTCGCAGAGACCCAGTACTTC
TRBV6-2/TRBV6-3	TRBJ2-4	14	-	-	CASSYGPEENIQYF	TGTGCCAGCAGTTACGGACCCGAAGAAAACATTCAGTACTTC
TRBV5-1	TRBJ2-3	15	-	-	CASSSAMIGADTQYF	TGCGCCAGCAGCTCCGCAATGATTGGGGCAGATACGCAGTATTTT
TRBV29-1	TRBJ2-5	16	few	-	CSVDFGDFKNQETQYF	TGCAGCGTTGACTTCGGGGACTTCAAGAACCAAGAGACCCAGTACTTC
TRBV2	TRBJ2-2	13	-	-	CASRRGTTGELFF	TGTGCCAGCAGGAGGGGGACCACCGGGGAGCTGTTTTTT
TRBV7-8	TRBJ2-5	14	few	TRBD2	CASSRRGLGETQYF	TGTGCCAGCAGCCGCAGGGGACTAGGGGAGACCCAGTACTTC
TRBV9	TRBJ2-7	17	few	TRBD2	CASSAGLAGAPPYEQYF	TGTGCCAGCAGCGCGGGACTAGCGGGAGCCCCTCCCTACGAGCAGTACTTC
TRBV6-1	TRBJ2-1	15	-	TRBD1	CASSERQGAWNEQFF	TGTGCCAGCAGTGAAAGGCAGGGGGCTTGGAATGAGCAGTTCTTC
TRBV5-5	TRBJ2-3	15	-	TRBD1	CASSHGTGGTDTQYF	TGTGCCAGCAGCCACGGGACAGGGGGCACAGATACGCAGTATTTT
TRBV29-1	TRBJ2-7	13	few	-	CSVTNGGSYEQYF	TGCAGCGTTACCAACGGGGGCTCCTACGAGCAGTACTTC
TRBV29-1	TRBJ2-3	13	-	-	CSGQDGGADTQYF	TGCAGCGGTCAGGACGGGGGAGCAGATACGCAGTATTTT
TRBV3-1	TRBJ1-6	17	few	TRBD1	CASSHEPGTGRNSPLHF	TGTGCCAGCAGCCATGAACCCGGGACAGGGCGTAATTCACCCCTCCACTTT
TRBV15	TRBJ2-1	16	few	TRBD1	CATSREPGQVYNEQFF	TGTGCCACCAGCAGGGAACCGGGACAGGTTTACAATGAGCAGTTCTTC
TRBV7-6	TRBJ2-7	11	few	-	CASSPGSEQYF	TGTGCCAGCAGCCCAGGCTCCGAGCAGTACTTC
TRBV4-3	TRBJ1-1	13	-	-	CASSQNERTEAFF	TGCGCCAGCAGCCAAAACGAGAGGACTGAAGCTTTCTTT
TRBV3-1	TRBJ2-3	10	few	-	CASRQGSLYF	TGTGCCAGCAGGCAAGGCTCACTGTATTTT
TRBV4-1	TRBJ2-1	17	-	TRBD1	CASSQDPGQGLRNEQFF	TGCGCCAGCAGCCAAGATCCAGGACAGGGGTTGCGCAATGAGCAGTTCTTC
TRBV2	TRBJ2-7	14	few	-	CASSEEVSFYEQYF	TGTGCCAGCAGTGAAGAGGTCAGCTTCTACGAGCAGTACTTC
TRBV6-1	TRBJ2-1	12	many	-	CASRGPYNEQFF	TGTGCCAGCAGGGGACCCTACAATGAGCAGTTCTTC
TRBV6-5	TRBJ1-4	13	-	-	CASSYRDNPKLFF	TGTGCCAGCAGTTACCGGGACAACCCGAAACTGTTTTTT
TRBV20-1	TRBJ1-3	14	-	TRBD1	CSARGTDSGNTVYF	TGCAGTGCTAGGGGGACAGACTCTGGAAACACCGTATATTTT
TRBV7-3	TRBJ1-2	13	-	TRBD1	CASSLSDRGSYTF	TGTGCCAGCAGCTTATCTGACAGGGGCAGCTACACCTTC
TRBV9	TRBJ2-1	13	few	-	CASSAEFWNEQFF	TGTGCCAGCAGCGCGGAGTTCTGGAATGAGCAGTTCTTC
TRBV9	TRBJ1-1	14	many	TRBD1	CASSPGGMNTEAFF	TGCGCCAGCAGCCCAGGGGGCATGAACACTGAAGCTTTCTTT
TRBV9	TRBJ2-7	15	-	-	CASSVVGGASHEQYF	TGTGCCAGCAGCGTTGTTGGGGGCGCGTCCCACGAGCAGTACTTC
TRBV6-5	TRBJ2-4	15	-	TRBD2	CASSYMSGRENIQYF	TGTGCCAGCAGTTACATGTCGGGGAGGGAAAACATTCAGTACTTC
TRBV4-1	TRBJ2-7	15	-	TRBD2	CASSPRRGSSYEQYF	TGCGCCAGCAGCCCCCGGCGGGGGAGCTCCTACGAGCAGTACTTC
TRBV5-1	TRBJ2-7	16	-	-	CASSLNRELLYYEQYF	TGCGCCAGCAGCTTGAACAGGGAGCTCCTCTACTACGAGCAGTACTTC
TRBV29-1	TRBJ1-4	15	-	-	CSASPTVEDGEKLFF	TGCAGCGCGAGCCCTACGGTGGAAGACGGTGAAAAACTGTTTTTT
TRBV20-1	TRBJ1-5	14	few	-	CSAHRVGSNQPQHF	TGCAGTGCCCACAGGGTTGGCAGCAATCAGCCCCAGCATTTT
TRBV20-1	TRBJ2-5	16	-	-	CSAEGQGGKSQETQYF	TGCAGTGCCGAGGGGCAAGGCGGGAAGTCCCAAGAGACCCAGTACTTC
TRBV28	TRBJ2-7	15	-	TRBD1	CASKPGTGSSYEQYF	TGTGCCAGCAAACCCGGGACAGGGAGCTCCTACGAGCAGTACTTC
TRBV7-9	TRBJ2-1	15	-	TRBD1	CASSPRQGREREQFF	TGTGCCAGCAGCCCAAGACAGGGAAGGGAGCGGGAGCAGTTCTTC
TRBV6-5	TRBJ2-5	13	few	-	CASNSQGKETQYF	TGTGCCAGCAACTCGCAGGGGAAAGAGACCCAGTACTTC
TRBV29-1	TRBJ2-1	11	-	-	CSVEMDNEQFF	TGCAGCGTTGAGATGGACAATGAGCAGTTCTTC
TRBV4-1	TRBJ2-7	16	few	-	CASSQDGGSISYEQYF	TGCGCCAGCAGCCAAGACGGGGGATCGATCTCCTACGAGCAGTACTTC
TRBV4-3	TRBJ2-2	15	-	-	CASSQDHGRSEELFF	TGCGCCAGCAGCCAAGATCACGGTAGGAGCGAGGAGCTGTTTTTT
TRBV6-2/TRBV6-3	TRBJ2-5	12	-	-	CASSNNRETQYF	TGTGCCAGCAGCAATAACCGGGAGACCCAGTACTTC
TRBV6-5	TRBJ2-7	13	-	TRBD2	CASSKAGAYEQYF	TGTGCCAGCAGTAAAGCGGGAGCCTACGAGCAGTACTTC
TRBV28	TRBJ2-5	14	-	-	CASSFVGSQETQYF	TGTGCCAGCAGTTTCGTCGGGAGCCAAGAGACCCAGTACTTC
TRBV7-2	TRBJ1-2	16	few	-	CASSLLMARQSYGYTF	TGTGCCAGCAGCTTACTAATGGCCCGGCAGTCCTATGGCTACACCTTC